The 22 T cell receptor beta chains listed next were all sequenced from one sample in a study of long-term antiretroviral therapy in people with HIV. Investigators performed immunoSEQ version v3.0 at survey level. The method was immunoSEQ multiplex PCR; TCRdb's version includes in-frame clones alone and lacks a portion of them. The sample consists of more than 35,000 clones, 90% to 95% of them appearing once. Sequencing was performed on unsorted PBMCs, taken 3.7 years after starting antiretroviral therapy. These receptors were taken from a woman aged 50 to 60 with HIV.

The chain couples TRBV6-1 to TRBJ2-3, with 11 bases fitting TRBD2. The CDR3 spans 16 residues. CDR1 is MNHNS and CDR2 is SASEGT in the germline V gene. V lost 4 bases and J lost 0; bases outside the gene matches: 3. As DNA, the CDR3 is TGTGCCAGCAGTGCGGGACTAGCGGCCAGCACAGATACGCAGTATTTT. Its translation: CASSAGLAASTDTQYF.

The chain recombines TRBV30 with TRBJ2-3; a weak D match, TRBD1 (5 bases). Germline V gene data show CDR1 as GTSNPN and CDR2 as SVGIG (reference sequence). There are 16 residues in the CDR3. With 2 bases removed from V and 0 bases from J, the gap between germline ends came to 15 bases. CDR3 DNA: TGTGCCTGGAGTCGACCACGACAGCGCAGCACAGATACGCAGTATTTT. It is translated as CAWSRPRQRSTDTQYF. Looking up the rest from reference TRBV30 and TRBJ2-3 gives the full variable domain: SQTIHQWPATLVQPVGSPLSLECTVEGTSNPNLYWYRQAAGRGLQLLFYSVGIGQISSEVPQNLSASRPQDRQFILSSKKLLLSDSGFYLCAWSRPRQRSTDTQYFGPGTRLTVL.

Written as DNA, the CDR3 is TGTGCCAGCAGCTTGAGGGGGCGAGGGACAGATACGCAGTATTTT. It codes for CASSLRGRGTDTQYF. The V and J genes are TRBV5-6 and TRBJ2-3, with TRBD1 matching over 7 bases. This CDR3 contains 15 residues. Germline values: CDR1 SGHDT, CDR2 YYEEEE. V was pared by 1 base and J by 3 bases, with 5 bases of the junction left unmatched.

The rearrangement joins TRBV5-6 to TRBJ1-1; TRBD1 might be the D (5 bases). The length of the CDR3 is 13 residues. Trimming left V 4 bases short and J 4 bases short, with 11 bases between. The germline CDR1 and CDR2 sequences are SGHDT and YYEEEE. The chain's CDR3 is CASSPRVGTEAFF. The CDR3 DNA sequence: TGTGCCAGCAGCCCCAGGGTTGGCACTGAAGCTTTCTTT.

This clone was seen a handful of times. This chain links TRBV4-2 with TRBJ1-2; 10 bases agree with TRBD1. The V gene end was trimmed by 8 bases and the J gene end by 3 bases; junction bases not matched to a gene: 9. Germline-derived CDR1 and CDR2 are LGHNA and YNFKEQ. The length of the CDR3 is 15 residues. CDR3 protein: CASYLSGTGDYGYTF. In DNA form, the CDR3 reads TGTGCCAGCTACCTTTCCGGGACAGGGGACTATGGCTACACCTTC.

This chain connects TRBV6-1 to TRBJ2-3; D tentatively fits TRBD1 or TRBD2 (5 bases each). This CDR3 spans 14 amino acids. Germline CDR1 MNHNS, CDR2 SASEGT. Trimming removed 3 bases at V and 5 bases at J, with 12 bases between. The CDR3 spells CASSDHRGEDTQYF. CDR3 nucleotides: TGTGCCAGCAGTGACCATCGGGGCGAAGATACGCAGTATTTT.

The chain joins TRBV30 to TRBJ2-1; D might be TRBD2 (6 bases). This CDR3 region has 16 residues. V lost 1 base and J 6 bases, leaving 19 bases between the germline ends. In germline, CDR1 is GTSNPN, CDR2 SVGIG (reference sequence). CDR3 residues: CAWSEPRSPGGNEQFF. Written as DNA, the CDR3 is TGTGCCTGGAGTGAACCCCGTTCACCCGGGGGCAATGAGCAGTTCTTC.

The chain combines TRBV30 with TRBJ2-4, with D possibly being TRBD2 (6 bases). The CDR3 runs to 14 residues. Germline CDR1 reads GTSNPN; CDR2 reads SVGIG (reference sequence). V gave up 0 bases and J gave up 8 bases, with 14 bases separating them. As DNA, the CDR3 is TGTGCCTGGAGTGTACGAGGAGGGGTGGACATTCAGTACTTC. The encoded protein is CAWSVRGGVDIQYF. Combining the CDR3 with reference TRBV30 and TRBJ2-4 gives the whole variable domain SQTIHQWPATLVQPVGSPLSLECTVEGTSNPNLYWYRQAAGRGLQLLFYSVGIGQISSEVPQNLSASRPQDRQFILSSKKLLLSDSGFYLCAWSVRGGVDIQYFGAGTRLSVL.

The CDR3 is CASSKQGGNTEAFF. The CDR3 DNA reads TGTGCCAGCAGCAAACAGGGGGGGAACACTGAAGCTTTCTTT. The chain carries TRBV7-3 and TRBJ1-1; 8 nucleotides agree with TRBD1. Germline V gene data show CDR1 as SGHTA and CDR2 as FQGTGA. Losses at the gene ends were 5 bases for V and 1 base for J; bases not matched to a gene: 3. The CDR3 length is 14 residues.

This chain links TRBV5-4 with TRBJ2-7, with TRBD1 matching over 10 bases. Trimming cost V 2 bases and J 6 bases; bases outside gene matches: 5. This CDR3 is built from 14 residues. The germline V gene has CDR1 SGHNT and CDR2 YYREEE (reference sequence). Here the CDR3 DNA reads TGTGCCAGCAGCTTCCGACAGGGGGCGGGCGAGCAGTACTTC. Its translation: CASSFRQGAGEQYF.

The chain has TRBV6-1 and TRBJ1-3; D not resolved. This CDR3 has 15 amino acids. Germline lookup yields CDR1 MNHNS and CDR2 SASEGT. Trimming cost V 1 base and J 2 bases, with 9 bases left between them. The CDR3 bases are TGTGCCAGCAGTGAAGGCCCGTACCCTGGAAACACCATATATTTT. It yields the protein CASSEGPYPGNTIYF.

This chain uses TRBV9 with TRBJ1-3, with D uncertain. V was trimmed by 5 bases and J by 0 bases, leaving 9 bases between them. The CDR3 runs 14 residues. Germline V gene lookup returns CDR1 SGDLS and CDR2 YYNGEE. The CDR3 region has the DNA TGTGCCAGCAGAGACGGAGACTCTGGAAACACCATATATTTT. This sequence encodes CASRDGDSGNTIYF. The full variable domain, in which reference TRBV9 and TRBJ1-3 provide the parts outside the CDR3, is DSGVTQTPKHLITATGQRVTLRCSPRSGDLSVYWYQQSLDQGLQFLIQYYNGEERAKGNILERFSAQQFPDLHSELNLSSLELGDSALYFCASRDGDSGNTIYFGEGSWLTVV.

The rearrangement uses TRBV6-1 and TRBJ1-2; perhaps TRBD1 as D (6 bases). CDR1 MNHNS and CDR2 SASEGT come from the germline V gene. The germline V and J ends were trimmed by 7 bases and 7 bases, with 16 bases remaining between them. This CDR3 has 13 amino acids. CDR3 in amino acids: CASTITGIGGYTF. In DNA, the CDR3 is TGTGCCAGCACCATAACAGGGATAGGTGGCTACACCTTC.

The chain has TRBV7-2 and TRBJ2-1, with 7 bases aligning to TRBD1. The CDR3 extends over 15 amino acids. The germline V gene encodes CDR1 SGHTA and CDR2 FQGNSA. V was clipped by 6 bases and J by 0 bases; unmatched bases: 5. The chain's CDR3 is CASRGTASSYNEQFF. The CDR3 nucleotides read TGTGCCAGCAGGGGGACAGCGAGCTCCTACAATGAGCAGTTCTTC.

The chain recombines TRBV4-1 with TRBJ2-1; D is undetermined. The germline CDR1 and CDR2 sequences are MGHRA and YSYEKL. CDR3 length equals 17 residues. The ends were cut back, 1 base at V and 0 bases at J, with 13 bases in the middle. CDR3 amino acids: CASSQGPDRGSYNEQFF. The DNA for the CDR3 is TGCGCCAGCAGCCAAGGTCCGGATCGCGGCTCCTACAATGAGCAGTTCTTC.

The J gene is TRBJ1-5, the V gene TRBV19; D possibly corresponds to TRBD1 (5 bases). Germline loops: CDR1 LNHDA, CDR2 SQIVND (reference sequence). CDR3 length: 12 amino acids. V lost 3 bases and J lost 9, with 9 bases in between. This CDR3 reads CASSMGGMPQHF. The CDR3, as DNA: TGTGCCAGTAGTATGGGGGGGATGCCCCAGCATTTT.

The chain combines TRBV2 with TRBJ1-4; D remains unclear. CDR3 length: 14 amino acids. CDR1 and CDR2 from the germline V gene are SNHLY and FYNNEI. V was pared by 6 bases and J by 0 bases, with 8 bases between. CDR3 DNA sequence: TGTGCCAGCAGGAGGACTGCAACTAATGAAAAACTGTTTTTT. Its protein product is CASRRTATNEKLFF.

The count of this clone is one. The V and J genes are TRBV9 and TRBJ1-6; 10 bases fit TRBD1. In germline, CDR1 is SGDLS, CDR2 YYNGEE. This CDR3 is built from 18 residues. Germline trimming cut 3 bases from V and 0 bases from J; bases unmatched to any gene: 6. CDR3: CASSATGGSGSYNSPLHF. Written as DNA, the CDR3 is TGTGCCAGCAGCGCGACAGGGGGCTCGGGCTCCTATAATTCACCCCTCCACTTT.

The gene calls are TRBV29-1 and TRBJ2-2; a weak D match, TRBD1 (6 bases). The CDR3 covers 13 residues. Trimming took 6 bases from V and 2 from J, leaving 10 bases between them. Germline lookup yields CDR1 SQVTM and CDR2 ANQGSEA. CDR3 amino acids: CSVGRGNTGELFF. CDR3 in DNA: TGCAGCGTGGGCAGGGGTAACACCGGGGAGCTGTTTTTT.

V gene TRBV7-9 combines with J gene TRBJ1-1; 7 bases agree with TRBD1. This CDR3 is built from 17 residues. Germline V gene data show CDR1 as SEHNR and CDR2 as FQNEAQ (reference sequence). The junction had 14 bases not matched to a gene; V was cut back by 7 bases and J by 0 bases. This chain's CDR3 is CASTKTGTASMNTEAFF. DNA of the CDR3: TGTGCCAGCACCAAGACGGGGACAGCGAGTATGAACACTGAAGCTTTCTTT.

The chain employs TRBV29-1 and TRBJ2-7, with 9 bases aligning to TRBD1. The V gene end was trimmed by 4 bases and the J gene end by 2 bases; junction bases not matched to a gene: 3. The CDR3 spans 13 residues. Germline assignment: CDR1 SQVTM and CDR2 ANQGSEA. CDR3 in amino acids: CSVGGTGTYEQYF. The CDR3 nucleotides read TGCAGCGTTGGGGGGACAGGGACCTACGAGCAGTACTTC.

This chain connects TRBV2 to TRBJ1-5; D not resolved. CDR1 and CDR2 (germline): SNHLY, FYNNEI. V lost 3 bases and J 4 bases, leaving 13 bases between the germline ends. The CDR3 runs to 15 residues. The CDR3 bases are TGTGCCAGCAGTGAGAGGACGTGGGGTAATCAGCCCCAGCATTTT. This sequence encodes CASSERTWGNQPQHF.